The following is a T cell receptor beta chain sequence with its context. The record originates from a study of blood T cell repertoires in COVID-19. The wider study: T cells, B-cell-depleted T cells, or PBMCs provided the cDNA or gDNA that served as material.

Method: immunoSEQ multiplex PCR; TCRdb's copy keeps in-frame clones and lacks some. The sample yields 150,000 to 200,000 clones, 75% to 90% seen once. The sequence was collected from a man between 60 and 75 years old with acute or convalescent COVID-19. The sample comprised peripheral blood.

The CDR3 loop is CASSSLAGGAYNEQFF. CDR3 sequence (DNA): TGTGCCAGTAGTTCCTTAGCGGGAGGCGCCTACAATGAGCAGTTCTTC. This rearrangement joins TRBV19 to TRBJ2-1; 10 bases match TRBD2. This CDR3 has 16 amino acids. CDR1 is LNHDA, CDR2 SQIVND, per germline (reference sequence). Losses at the gene ends were 5 bases for V and 2 bases for J; bases not matched to a gene: 6.